One sample yielded the 22 T cell receptor beta chains listed below, sequenced in a study of CD8 T cells in Susac syndrome. RNA totalling about 0.45 to 1 ug underwent reverse transcription with random hexamers. TCRdb ran MiXCR on the immunoSEQ multiplex PCR reads and lists one entry per CDR3 protein. The table includes about 240,000 distinct CDR3 sequences, around 96% detected once. The specimen sequenced was CD4+ T cells from PBMCs. Source of these receptors: a human donor with Susac syndrome.

This clonotype was seen only once. The V gene is TRBV5-4, the J gene TRBJ2-1; TRBD2 agrees at 11 bases. The germline gives CDR1 SGHNT, CDR2 YYREEE (reference sequence). This CDR3 contains 15 residues. Trimming at V came to 1 base and at J to 8 bases, leaving 5 bases not matched to a gene. The CDR3 nucleotides read TGTGCCAGCAGCTTGTTGTTAGCGGGAGGGCATGAGCAGTTCTTC. Residues: CASSLLLAGGHEQFF.

The chain joins TRBV3-1 to TRBJ2-1; possibly TRBD1 or TRBD2 for D (6 bases each). Between the trimmed V and J ends, which lost 3 bases and 7 bases, there was a span of 16 bases. The CDR3 loop spans 15 amino acids. Germline V CDR1 and CDR2: LGHDT, YNNKEL (reference sequence). The CDR3 loop reads CASSQGWGARNEQFF. For the CDR3, the DNA is TGTGCCAGCAGCCAGGGATGGGGGGCACGGAATGAGCAGTTCTTC.

The V gene is TRBV13, the J gene TRBJ2-5; D is unresolved. This CDR3 is built from 17 residues. Germline V gene lookup returns CDR1 PRHDT and CDR2 FYEKMQ (reference sequence). V lost 3 bases and J lost 2, with 19 bases in between. This chain's CDR3 is CASSFGSKTPPQETQYF. In DNA, the CDR3 is TGTGCCAGCAGCTTCGGCTCCAAGACACCCCCACAAGAGACCCAGTACTTC.

J is TRBJ1-1 and V is TRBV13; D remains unclear. Germline V gene lookup returns CDR1 PRHDT and CDR2 FYEKMQ (reference sequence). The CDR3 contains 13 residues. Between the trimmed V and J ends, which lost 4 bases and 6 bases, there was a span of 12 bases. The chain's CDR3 is CASSYRSTAEAFF. For the CDR3, the DNA is TGTGCCAGCAGCTATCGGTCGACGGCTGAAGCTTTCTTT.

J is TRBJ2-7 and V is TRBV12-5; 11 nucleotides align to TRBD1. The V segment lost 6 bases and the J segment 4 bases; nucleotides outside the gene matches: 20. CDR3 size: 19 residues. Germline loops: CDR1 LGHNT, CDR2 FRNRAP. In nucleotides, the CDR3 is TGTGCTAGTGGGGGACCGGGACAGGGGGTCGAGATCATGACTTACGAGCAGTACTTC. Protein: CASGGPGQGVEIMTYEQYF.

V is TRBV5-1 and J is TRBJ2-3; unclear D gene. Germline assignment: CDR1 SGHRS and CDR2 YFSETQ. Trimming took off 5 bases at V and 3 bases at J, with 13 bases between the two ends. The CDR3 runs 14 residues. CDR3 amino acids: CASRPGEGTDTQYF. CDR3 DNA sequence: TGCGCCAGCAGACCCGGAGAAGGAACAGATACGCAGTATTTT. The full variable domain, rest sourced from reference TRBV5-1 and TRBJ2-3, is KAGVTQTPRYLIKTRGQQVTLSCSPISGHRSVSWYQQTPGQGLQFLFEYFSETQRNKGNFPGRFSGRQFSNSRSEMNVSTLELGDSALYLCASRPGEGTDTQYFGPGTRLTVL.

The rearrangement uses TRBV29-1 and TRBJ2-7; 9 nucleotides match TRBD1. This CDR3 is built from 13 residues. Germline V gene data show CDR1 as SQVTM and CDR2 as ANQGSEA. J lost 6 bases, V lost 7 bases, and 10 bases had no gene match. The CDR3 spells CSASPGQGGEQYF. The DNA for the CDR3 is TGCAGCGCCTCACCGGGACAGGGCGGCGAGCAGTACTTC.

The CDR3 loop is CASSHPGLGGQETQYF. The CDR3 nucleotides are TGCGCCAGCAGTCATCCAGGGTTGGGGGGCCAAGAGACCCAGTACTTC. The chain recombines TRBV23-1 with TRBJ2-5; a weak D match, TRBD2 (6 bases). TRBV23-1 is an open reading frame whose function is uncertain. Trimming cost V 3 bases and J 1 base, with 15 bases left between them. The CDR3 loop spans 16 amino acids.

The chain uses TRBV30 and TRBJ2-3, with D possibly TRBD2 on 6 matching bases. Germline assignment: CDR1 GTSNPN and CDR2 SVGIG (reference sequence). V lost 2 bases and J lost 2, with 14 bases in between. There are 15 residues in the CDR3. The CDR3: CAWSTLAASTDTQYF. DNA for the CDR3: TGTGCCTGGAGTACCTTAGCGGCCTCCACAGATACGCAGTATTTT. Full variable domain (outside the CDR3, taken from reference TRBV30 and TRBJ2-3): SQTIHQWPATLVQPVGSPLSLECTVEGTSNPNLYWYRQAAGRGLQLLFYSVGIGQISSEVPQNLSASRPQDRQFILSSKKLLLSDSGFYLCAWSTLAASTDTQYFGPGTRLTVL.

Turning to this clonotype: Likely a read error: the CDR3 ends without its conserved phenylalanine or tryptophan. This chain links TRBV5-1 with TRBJ1-2, with TRBD1 matching over 10 bases. The CDR3 sequence is 16 residues long. The junction had 13 bases not matched to a gene; V was cut back by 3 bases and J by 8 bases. In germline, CDR1 is SGHRS, CDR2 YFSETQ. The CDR3 DNA sequence: TGCGCCAGCAGCTCGAAGGTTGACAGGGGGCGCTCGGGCTACACCCTC. Amino acid sequence: CASSSKVDRGRSGYTL.

V gene TRBV4-1 combines with J gene TRBJ2-4, with TRBD1 identical over 8 bases. The CDR3 extends over 18 amino acids. Germline lookup yields CDR1 MGHRA and CDR2 YSYEKL. V trimming: 1 base; J trimming: 2 bases; junction bases outside the gene matches: 10. The CDR3 DNA is TGCGCCAGCAGCCAAGGCTTGGTCAGGGGGCGTACCAAAAACATTCAGTACTTC. Translation gives CASSQGLVRGRTKNIQYF.

The CDR3 region has the DNA TGTGCCAGCACTCCGAACCGGGATGATACGCAGTATTTT. Translation: CASTPNRDDTQYF. The chain is built from TRBV25-1 and TRBJ2-3, with a possible D match to TRBD2 (5 bases). The ends were cut back, 7 bases at V and 6 bases at J, with 14 bases in the middle. The CDR3 is 13 amino acids. The V gene's germline CDR1 is MGHDK and CDR2 SYGVNS.

This chain uses TRBV11-3 with TRBJ2-2; TRBD1 agrees at 9 bases. V lost 5 bases, J lost 1 base, and 2 bases stayed unmatched. CDR1 and CDR2 from the germline V gene are SGHNT and YENEEA. The CDR3 totals 15 residues. The chain's CDR3 is CASSNRGQNTGELFF. The DNA for the CDR3 is TGTGCCAGCAGCAACAGGGGGCAGAACACCGGGGAGCTGTTTTTT.

The count of this clonotype is one. CDR3 residues: CASSFIVGLVETQYF. The CDR3 DNA reads TGTGCCAGCAGCTTCATTGTCGGTCTGGTGGAGACCCAGTACTTC. V gene TRBV7-9 combines with J gene TRBJ2-5; D unresolved. The germline V gene has CDR1 SEHNR and CDR2 FQNEAQ (reference sequence). The CDR3 has 15 residues. V dropped 3 bases and J dropped 5 bases, with 16 bases sitting between them.

V gene TRBV20-1 combines with J gene TRBJ2-1, with 9 bases fitting TRBD1. J gave up 9 bases and V 3 bases, and 6 bases lay outside the gene matches. Germline CDR1 DFQATT, CDR2 SNEGSKA (reference sequence). This CDR3 comprises 13 residues. The CDR3 DNA sequence: TGCAGTGCTAGTGACAGGGGGTTTGCTGAGCAGTTCTTC. Translating it yields CSASDRGFAEQFF.

V and J are TRBV3-1 and TRBJ1-4; D is ambiguous. Germline-derived CDR1 and CDR2 are LGHDT and YNNKEL (reference sequence). The CDR3 runs 13 residues. The V and J ends lost 1 base and 6 bases respectively, with 6 bases between them. The CDR3 sequence: CASSQGPDEKLFF. The CDR3 DNA sequence: TGTGCCAGCAGCCAAGGGCCAGATGAAAAACTGTTTTTT.

The V and J genes are TRBV29-1 and TRBJ1-2, with TRBD1 identical over 7 bases. With V trimmed by 6 bases and J by 6 bases, 10 bases remained unmatched. Germline loops: CDR1 SQVTM, CDR2 ANQGSEA. The CDR3 is 13 amino acids. The CDR3: CSVDRVQGNGYTF. The CDR3 DNA reads TGCAGCGTGGACCGGGTACAGGGGAATGGCTACACCTTC.

This sequence joins TRBV5-1 and TRBJ2-3; 13 bases are a match to TRBD2. This CDR3 is built from 17 residues. In germline, CDR1 is SGHRS, CDR2 YFSETQ. J gave up 3 bases and V 5 bases, and 9 bases lay outside the gene matches. CDR3 amino acids: CASRFTSGRASTDTQYF. CDR3 DNA sequence: TGCGCCAGCAGGTTTACTAGCGGGAGGGCTAGTACAGATACGCAGTATTTT.

The chain joins TRBV7-6 to TRBJ2-5; unclear D gene. This CDR3 has 12 amino acids. The V end was cut by 8 bases, the J end by 1 base, with 8 bases between. Germline V CDR1 and CDR2: SGHVS, FNYEAQ. Written as DNA, the CDR3 is TGTGCCAGCTCGGCAACCCAAGAGACCCAGTACTTC. It specifies CASSATQETQYF. Using reference TRBV7-6 and TRBJ2-5 for the parts outside the CDR3, the full variable domain is GAGVSQSPRYKVTKRGQDVALRCDPISGHVSLYWYRQALGQGPEFLTYFNYEAQQDKSGLPNDRFSAERPEGSISTLTIQRTEQRDSAMYRCASSATQETQYFGPGTRLLVL.

The chain couples TRBV29-1 to TRBJ2-7; 8 bases match TRBD1. Germline lookup yields CDR1 SQVTM and CDR2 ANQGSEA. Trimming took 0 bases from V and 6 from J; bases not matched to a gene: 7. The CDR3 runs to 14 residues. In nucleotides, the CDR3 is TGCAGCGTTGAAGATACCGGACAGGGCTCCGAGCAGTACTTC. It specifies CSVEDTGQGSEQYF.

This clonotype was counted once. The chain joins TRBV20-1 to TRBJ2-4; no reliable D call. Germline lookup yields CDR1 DFQATT and CDR2 SNEGSKA (reference sequence). The CDR3 has 14 residues. Trimming left V 6 bases short and J 7 bases short, with 19 bases between. CDR3 DNA: TGCAGTGCCCATCCCGACACGCGAGTCAACATTCAGTACTTC. It is translated as CSAHPDTRVNIQYF.

The rearrangement links TRBV28 to TRBJ2-5, with D perhaps matching TRBD1 or TRBD2 (6 bases each). The CDR3 totals 15 residues. V was trimmed by 6 bases and J by 2 bases, leaving 16 bases between them. CDR1 is MDHEN and CDR2 is SYDVKM in the germline V gene. The CDR3 DNA reads as TGTGCCAGCAGCCTCGGGGGCGAAGGACAAGAGACCCAGTACTTC. The encoded protein is CASSLGGEGQETQYF.